A single sample is the source of the 30 T cell receptor beta chains below, sequenced in a study of response to subunit inactivated influenza vaccine. TCRdb re-derived calls from the RT-PCR reads in MiXCR, one entry per CDR3 protein. Of about half a million distinct CDR3 sequences detected, roughly 27% appear once; the ten largest clones hold approximately 2%. The sequencing here drew on CD4+ T cells sorted from PBMCs, taken 5 days after vaccination. These receptors were collected from a man aged 45 to 65 who received an inactivated influenza vaccine.

This clonotype showed up just a few times. The chain recombines TRBV6-1 with TRBJ1-6; tentative D call: TRBD1 (6 bases). The V and J ends lost 7 bases and 8 bases respectively, with 18 bases between them. The CDR3 runs to 15 residues. Germline assignment: CDR1 MNHNS and CDR2 SASEGT. The CDR3 protein is CASNTNRDFYSPLHF. DNA for the CDR3: TGTGCCAGCAATACCAACAGGGACTTTTATTCACCCCTCCACTTT.

V usage is TRBV2 and J usage is TRBJ2-5; no clear D. The CDR3 contains 11 residues. Germline V gene data show CDR1 as SNHLY and CDR2 as FYNNEI. The ends were cut back, 8 bases at V and 5 bases at J, with 9 bases in the middle. In nucleotides, the CDR3 is TGTGCCAGCGATGACGCGGAGACCCAGTACTTC. Translation: CASDDAETQYF.

The chain carries TRBV6-1 and TRBJ2-7; D possibly corresponds to TRBD2 (5 bases). CDR3 length equals 14 residues. Germline-derived CDR1 and CDR2 are MNHNS and SASEGT. V was shortened by 7 bases and J by 4 bases, with 17 bases between the two germline ends. The CDR3 sequence: CASTTYGDSYEQYF. In DNA, the CDR3 is TGTGCCAGCACCACTTACGGGGATTCATACGAGCAGTACTTC.

Ten or more counts support this clonotype. The V gene is TRBV4-3, the J gene TRBJ1-1; D is possibly TRBD1 (6 bases). The V end lost 0 bases, the J end lost 4 bases, and 15 bases lay between the germline ends. Germline V gene sequence: CDR1 LGHNA, CDR2 YSLEER. The CDR3 extends over 16 amino acids. The CDR3 protein is CASSQDAGGGATEAFF. The CDR3 DNA is TGCGCCAGCAGCCAAGATGCTGGCGGGGGGGCCACTGAAGCTTTCTTT.

The genes are TRBV7-2 and TRBJ2-3, with 9 bases identical to TRBD2. The CDR3 loop spans 13 amino acids. Germline lookup yields CDR1 SGHTA and CDR2 FQGNSA. V lost 11 bases to trimming and J lost 9 bases; unmatched junction nucleotides: 12. As DNA, the CDR3 is TGTGCCTCTAGCGGGGACGCCTTAGGGACGCAGTATTTT. This sequence encodes CASSGDALGTQYF.

This clonotype appeared a few times. The chain carries TRBV20-1 and TRBJ2-7; 8 nucleotides agree with TRBD2. The V gene's germline CDR1 is DFQATT and CDR2 SNEGSKA (reference sequence). V shed 6 bases, J shed 6 bases, and the junction held 10 bases outside the gene matches. There are 13 residues in the CDR3. The CDR3 DNA is TGCAGTGCCGTGGGACTAGTTGTGAGCGAGCAGTACTTC. It is translated as CSAVGLVVSEQYF.

The chain has TRBV20-1 and TRBJ2-1, with D possibly being TRBD2 (5 bases). The CDR3 consists of 12 residues. CDR1 DFQATT and CDR2 SNEGSKA come from the germline V gene (reference sequence). V lost 3 bases, J lost 8 bases, and 11 bases lay in between. The CDR3 DNA reads TGCAGTGCTAGGATTAGCGTCGATGAGCAGTTCTTC. Its protein product is CSARISVDEQFF.

This clonotype has a handful of counts. The chain employs TRBV20-1 and TRBJ1-2, with 9 bases aligning to TRBD1. Germline V gene sequence: CDR1 DFQATT, CDR2 SNEGSKA (reference sequence). After removal of 4 bases from V and 5 bases from J, the junction contained 8 bases not matched to a gene. The CDR3 has 14 residues. The CDR3 coding sequence is TGCAGTGCTAACCGTGGACAGGGGAGATATGGCTACACCTTC. This codes for CSANRGQGRYGYTF.

This clonotype has ten or more counts. Given the absence of the conserved phenylalanine or tryptophan at the CDR3 end, a read error is likely. The limits of the CDR3 on the DNA are not certain, so only TCRdb's listed CDR3 is given. The gene calls are TRBV29-1 and TRBJ2-1; the table calls TRBD2, which could not be checked here. CDR1 SQVTM and CDR2 ANQGSEA come from the germline V gene. Counting both end residues, the CDR3 totals 12 amino acids. The CDR3 spells CSVEDRASGIQV.

The CDR3 is CATSLNTGELFF. In DNA, the CDR3 is TGTGCCACCAGTCTGAACACCGGGGAGCTGTTTTTT. The chain couples TRBV24-1 to TRBJ2-2; D not certain. Germline assignment: CDR1 KGHDR and CDR2 SFDVKD. The CDR3 loop spans 12 amino acids. The germline V and J ends were trimmed by 6 bases and 1 base, with 2 bases remaining between them.

The CDR3 nucleotides are TGCAGTGCAGGGGGCCGCCCCTATAATTCACCCCTCCACTTT. Protein product: CSAGGRPYNSPLHF. The rearrangement joins TRBV20-1 to TRBJ1-6; 7 nucleotides agree with TRBD1. Per the germline V gene, CDR1 is DFQATT and CDR2 is SNEGSKA (reference sequence). CDR3 size: 14 residues. V trimming: 6 bases; J trimming: 2 bases; junction bases outside the gene matches: 4.

This clonotype was recorded a few times. The rearrangement joins TRBV20-1 to TRBJ2-1, with a tentative D call TRBD1 (5 bases). The germline V gene has CDR1 DFQATT and CDR2 SNEGSKA (reference sequence). V lost 4 bases and J lost 8, with 18 bases in between. This CDR3 contains 14 residues. As DNA, the CDR3 is TGCAGTGCTACAAGGACATATGGGGCAGATGAGCAGTTCTTC. Translating it yields CSATRTYGADEQFF.

This clonotype has ten or more counts. V usage is TRBV20-1 and J usage is TRBJ1-1; D is ambiguous. The CDR3 is 8 amino acids. Germline V gene data show CDR1 as DFQATT and CDR2 as SNEGSKA (reference sequence). V lost 4 bases and J 11 bases, leaving 5 bases between the germline ends. Here the CDR3 DNA reads TGCAGTGCTAATTGGGCTTTCTTT. This gives the protein CSANWAFF.

The chain links TRBV12-3 or TRBV12-4 to TRBJ2-1; perhaps TRBD2 as D (6 bases). Trimming cost V 7 bases and J 4 bases, with 8 bases left between them. This CDR3 region has 12 residues. In DNA, the CDR3 is TGTGCCAGCACTGCGGGGTACAATGAGCAGTTCTTC. It specifies CASTAGYNEQFF.

This clonotype was observed many times. The chain uses TRBV10-3 and TRBJ2-3; D is perhaps TRBD2 (5 bases). Trimming shortened V by 2 bases and J by 2 bases, and 11 bases separated the two germline ends. The germline gives CDR1 ENHRY, CDR2 SYGVKD. This CDR3 has 15 residues. As DNA, the CDR3 is TGTGCCATCAGTGAGGGGAAGAGGGTCACAGATACGCAGTATTTT. This sequence encodes CAISEGKRVTDTQYF.

This clonotype was counted a few times. The chain joins TRBV10-3 to TRBJ2-1; 7 bases agree with TRBD1. The germline V gene has CDR1 ENHRY and CDR2 SYGVKD. Trimming took 2 bases from V and 4 from J; bases not matched to a gene: 11. This CDR3 spans 17 amino acids. For the CDR3, the DNA is TGTGCCATCAGTGAGCCGAACAGGGGAACCCCTTACAATGAGCAGTTCTTC. Amino acids: CAISEPNRGTPYNEQFF.

This clonotype was observed a single time. V is TRBV7-9 and J is TRBJ2-2, with 9 positions matching TRBD1. Germline V CDR1 and CDR2: SEHNR, FQNEAQ (reference sequence). This CDR3 has 15 amino acids. Trimming removed 7 bases from V and 8 bases from J; junction bases left unmatched: 11. The CDR3 loop is CASNRPGQGSGELFF. The DNA for the CDR3 is TGTGCCAGCAACCGACCGGGACAGGGATCGGGGGAGCTGTTTTTT. The full variable domain, in which reference TRBV7-9 and TRBJ2-2 provide the parts outside the CDR3, is DTGVSQNPRHKITKRGQNVTFRCDPISEHNRLYWYRQTLGQGPEFLTYFQNEAQLEKSRLLSDRFSAERPKGSFSTLEIQRTEQGDSAMYLCASNRPGQGSGELFFGEGSRLTVL.

The chain carries TRBV5-6 and TRBJ2-4; D is tentatively TRBD1 or TRBD2 (6 bases each). Germline loops: CDR1 SGHDT, CDR2 YYEEEE. The ends were cut back, 2 bases at V and 8 bases at J, with 14 bases in the middle. The CDR3 length is 14 residues. The CDR3: CASSFGGRVDIQYF. DNA for the CDR3: TGTGCCAGCAGCTTCGGGGGCCGGGTAGACATTCAGTACTTC.

J is TRBJ2-5 and V is TRBV25-1; 8 nucleotides agree with TRBD1. Per germline, CDR1 MGHDK and CDR2 SYGVNS. The CDR3 consists of 15 residues. The ends lost 1 base at V and 4 bases at J; junction bases unmatched: 5. CDR3 DNA: TGTGCCAGCAGTGAATTCCAGGGGGCGGCAGAGACCCAGTACTTC. This sequence encodes CASSEFQGAAETQYF.

Only a few counts were recorded for this clonotype. This chain joins TRBV7-9 and TRBJ2-1; no firm D call. V was pared by 5 bases and J by 13 bases, with 18 bases between. This CDR3 contains 13 residues. Germline V CDR1 and CDR2: SEHNR, FQNEAQ (reference sequence). CDR3 region: CASSPSGPDLQFF. DNA for the CDR3: TGTGCCAGCAGCCCAAGTGGGCCGGACCTACAGTTCTTC.

The rearrangement joins TRBV27 to TRBJ1-5; 7 bases fit TRBD1. Germline CDR1 MNHEY, CDR2 SMNVEV (reference sequence). This CDR3 comprises 16 residues. Trimming cost V 5 bases and J 2 bases; bases outside gene matches: 9. The CDR3 spells CASSRTGIGGNQPQHF. The CDR3 region has the DNA TGTGCCAGCAGTCGGACAGGCATAGGAGGCAATCAGCCCCAGCATTTT.

This chain uses TRBV24-1 with TRBJ2-3; a weak D match, TRBD2 (5 bases). The length of the CDR3 is 13 residues. Germline loops: CDR1 KGHDR, CDR2 SFDVKD. V dropped 5 bases and J dropped 4 bases, with 9 bases sitting between them. CDR3 sequence: CATSARAPDTQYF. In DNA form, the CDR3 reads TGTGCCACCAGTGCGAGGGCCCCAGATACGCAGTATTTT.

In this sample, this clonotype turned up many times. A read error may produce the germline difference seen at one junction end. This chain connects TRBV5-1 to TRBJ2-7; D is undetermined. This CDR3 comprises 12 residues. Germline lookup yields CDR1 SGHRS and CDR2 YFSETQ. The CDR3 is CASSLSTYEQYF. Written as DNA, the CDR3 is TGTGCCAGCAGTTTAAGCACCTACGAGCAGTACTTC.

The J gene is TRBJ1-2, the V gene TRBV20-1; D uncertain. V gave up 1 base and J gave up 5 bases, with 5 bases separating them. This CDR3 spans 11 amino acids. Germline V CDR1 and CDR2: DFQATT, SNEGSKA (reference sequence). CDR3 in amino acids: CSARVGYGYTF. The CDR3 nucleotides read TGCAGTGCTAGAGTCGGGTATGGCTACACCTTC.

The rearrangement links TRBV28 to TRBJ2-1; D unclear. V was cut by 2 bases and J by 10 bases, with 12 bases left in between. The germline CDR1 and CDR2 sequences are MDHEN and SYDVKM. The CDR3 is made up of 13 amino acids. The CDR3 DNA follows: TGTGCCAGCAGTTTACCCCAGTCTTGGGAGCAGTTCTTC. It codes for CASSLPQSWEQFF.

This clonotype was seen a few times. The chain employs TRBV4-1 and TRBJ1-3, with no clear D. Germline lookup yields CDR1 MGHRA and CDR2 YSYEKL. The CDR3 totals 16 residues. The V and J ends lost 1 base and 4 bases respectively, with 14 bases between them. The CDR3 sequence: CASSQVWEGRGNTIYF. The CDR3 coding sequence is TGCGCCAGCAGCCAAGTCTGGGAAGGCAGAGGAAACACCATATATTTT.

This clonotype has only a few counts. The V call is TRBV10-3, the J call TRBJ1-1; a possible D gene is TRBD1 (6 bases). Trimming took 6 bases from V and 4 from J, leaving 18 bases between them. This CDR3 is built from 15 residues. CDR1 ENHRY and CDR2 SYGVKD come from the germline V gene. DNA for the CDR3: TGTGCCATCAGACCCGGACAGCTGCAAGGCACTGAAGCTTTCTTT. This gives the protein CAIRPGQLQGTEAFF.

The CDR3 DNA reads as TGTGCCAGCAGCTTAGGAGACTCCTTTACCGGGGAGCTGTTTTTT. Translating it yields CASSLGDSFTGELFF. The chain links TRBV7-2 to TRBJ2-2; D is unresolved. Germline V gene lookup returns CDR1 SGHTA and CDR2 FQGNSA. Trimming took 1 base from V and 5 from J, leaving 11 bases between them. CDR3 length equals 15 residues.

This clonotype came up a few times. The chain is built from TRBV7-2 and TRBJ2-3; 12 nucleotides line up with TRBD2. The CDR3 covers 15 residues. Unmatched junction bases numbered 6, after V lost 9 bases and J lost 2 bases. Germline V lookup: CDR1 SGHTA, CDR2 FQGNSA. CDR3 in DNA: TGTGCCAGTCGGGGGACTAGCGGGCCCACAGATACGCAGTATTTT. Its protein product is CASRGTSGPTDTQYF. The full variable domain, with the rest looked up from reference TRBV7-2 and TRBJ2-3, is GAGVSQSPSNKVTEKGKDVELRCDPISGHTALYWYRQSLGQGLEFLIYFQGNSAPDKSGLPSDRFSAERTGGSVSTLTIQRTQQEDSAVYLCASRGTSGPTDTQYFGPGTRLTVL.

V is TRBV29-1 and J is TRBJ1-2; 9 bases align to TRBD1. The ends lost 3 bases at V and 6 bases at J; junction bases unmatched: 8. The CDR3 extends over 14 amino acids. Per germline, CDR1 SQVTM and CDR2 ANQGSEA. Here the CDR3 DNA reads TGCAGCGTTGACAGCGGAACAGGGGGCAATGGCTACACCTTC. Residues: CSVDSGTGGNGYTF.